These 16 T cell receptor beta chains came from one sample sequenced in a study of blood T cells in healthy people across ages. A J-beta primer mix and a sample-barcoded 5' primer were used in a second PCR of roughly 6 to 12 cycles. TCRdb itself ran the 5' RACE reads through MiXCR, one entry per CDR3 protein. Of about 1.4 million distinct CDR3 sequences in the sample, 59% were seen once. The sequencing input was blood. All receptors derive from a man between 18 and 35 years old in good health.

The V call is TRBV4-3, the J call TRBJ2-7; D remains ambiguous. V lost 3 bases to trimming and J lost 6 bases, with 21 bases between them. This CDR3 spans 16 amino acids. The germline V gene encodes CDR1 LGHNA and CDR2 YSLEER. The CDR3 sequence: CASSQTPDASWGEQYF. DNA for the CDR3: TGCGCCAGCAGCCAGACGCCGGACGCCTCATGGGGCGAGCAGTACTTC.

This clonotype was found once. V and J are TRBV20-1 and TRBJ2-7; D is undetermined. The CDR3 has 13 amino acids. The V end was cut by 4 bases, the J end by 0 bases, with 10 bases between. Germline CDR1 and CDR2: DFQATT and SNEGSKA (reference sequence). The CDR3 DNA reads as TGCAGTGCTAACATTGCCAGCTCCTACGAGCAGTACTTC. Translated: CSANIASSYEQYF.

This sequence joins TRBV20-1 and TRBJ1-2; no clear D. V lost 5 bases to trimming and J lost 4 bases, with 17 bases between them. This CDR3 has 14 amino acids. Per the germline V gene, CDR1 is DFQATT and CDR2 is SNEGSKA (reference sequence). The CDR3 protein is CSAPVIGQSYGYTF. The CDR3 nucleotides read TGCAGTGCTCCCGTAATCGGGCAGAGCTATGGCTACACCTTC.

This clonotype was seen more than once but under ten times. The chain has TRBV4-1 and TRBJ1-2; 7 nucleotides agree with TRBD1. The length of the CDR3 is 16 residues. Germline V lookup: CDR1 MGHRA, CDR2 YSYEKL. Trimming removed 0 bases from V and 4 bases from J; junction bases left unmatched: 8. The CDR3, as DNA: TGCGCCAGCAGCCAAGAGGGAAAGACAGGGCCCTATGGCTACACCTTC. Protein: CASSQEGKTGPYGYTF.

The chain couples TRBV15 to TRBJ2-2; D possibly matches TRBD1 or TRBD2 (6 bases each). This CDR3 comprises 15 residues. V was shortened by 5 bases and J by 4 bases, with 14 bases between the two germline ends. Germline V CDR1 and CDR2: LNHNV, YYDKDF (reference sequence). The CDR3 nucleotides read TGTGCCACCAGCGGCGGGACATTTGGCACCGGGGAGCTGTTTTTT. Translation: CATSGGTFGTGELFF.

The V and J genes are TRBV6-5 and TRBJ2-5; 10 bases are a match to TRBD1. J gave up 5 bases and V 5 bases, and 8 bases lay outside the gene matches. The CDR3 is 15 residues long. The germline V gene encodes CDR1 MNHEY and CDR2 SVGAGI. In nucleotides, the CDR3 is TGTGCCAGCAGTCCTATCGGACAGGGGGGCGAGACCCAGTACTTC. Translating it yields CASSPIGQGGETQYF.

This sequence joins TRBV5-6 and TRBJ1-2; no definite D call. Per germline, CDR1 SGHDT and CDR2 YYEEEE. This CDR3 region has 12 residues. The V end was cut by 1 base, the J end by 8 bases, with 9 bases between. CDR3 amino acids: CASSLYISGYTF. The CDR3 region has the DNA TGTGCCAGCAGCTTGTACATCTCGGGCTACACCTTC.

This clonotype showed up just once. The CDR3 loop reads CASRYRESNEQFF. CDR3 bases: TGTGCCAGCAGGTACAGGGAATCCAATGAGCAGTTCTTC. The chain recombines TRBV2 with TRBJ2-1, with D tentatively TRBD1 (6 bases). The CDR3 totals 13 residues. The germline CDR1 and CDR2 sequences are SNHLY and FYNNEI. V was trimmed by 6 bases and J by 6 bases, leaving 12 bases between them.

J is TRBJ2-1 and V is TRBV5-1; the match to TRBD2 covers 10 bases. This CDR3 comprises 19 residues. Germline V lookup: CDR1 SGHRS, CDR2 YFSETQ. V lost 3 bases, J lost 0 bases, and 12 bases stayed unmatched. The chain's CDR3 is CASSSPLAGMDPSYNEQFF. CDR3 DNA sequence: TGCGCCAGCAGCTCCCCACTAGCGGGAATGGATCCCTCCTACAATGAGCAGTTCTTC. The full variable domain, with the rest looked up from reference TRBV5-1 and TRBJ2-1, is KAGVTQTPRYLIKTRGQQVTLSCSPISGHRSVSWYQQTPGQGLQFLFEYFSETQRNKGNFPGRFSGRQFSNSRSEMNVSTLELGDSALYLCASSSPLAGMDPSYNEQFFGPGTRLTVL.

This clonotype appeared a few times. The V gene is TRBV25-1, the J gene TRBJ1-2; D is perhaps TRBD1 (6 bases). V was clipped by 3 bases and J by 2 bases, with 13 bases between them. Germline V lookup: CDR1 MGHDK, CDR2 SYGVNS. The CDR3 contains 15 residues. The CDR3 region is CASSEGQGSNYGYTF. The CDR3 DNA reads TGTGCCAGCAGTGAGGGGCAGGGGAGCAACTATGGCTACACCTTC.

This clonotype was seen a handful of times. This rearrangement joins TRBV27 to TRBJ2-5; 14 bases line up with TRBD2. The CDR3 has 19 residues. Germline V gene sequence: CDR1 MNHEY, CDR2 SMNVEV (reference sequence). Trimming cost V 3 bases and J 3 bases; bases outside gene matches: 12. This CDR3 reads CASSLTHETSGGVKETQYF. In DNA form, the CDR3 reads TGTGCCAGCAGTTTGACCCACGAGACTAGCGGGGGGGTTAAAGAGACCCAGTACTTC.

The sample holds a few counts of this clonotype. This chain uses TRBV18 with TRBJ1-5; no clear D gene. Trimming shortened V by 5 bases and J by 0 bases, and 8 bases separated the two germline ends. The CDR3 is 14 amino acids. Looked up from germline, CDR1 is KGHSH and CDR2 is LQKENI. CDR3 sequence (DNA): TGTGCCAGCTCAATTGATTATAGCAATCAGCCCCAGCATTTT. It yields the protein CASSIDYSNQPQHF.

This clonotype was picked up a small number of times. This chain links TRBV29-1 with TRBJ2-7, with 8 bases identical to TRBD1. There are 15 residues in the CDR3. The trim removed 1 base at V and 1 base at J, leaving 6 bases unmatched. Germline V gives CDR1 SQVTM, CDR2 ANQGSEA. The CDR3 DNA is TGCAGCGTTGAAGTTGGGACAGGTTATTCCTACGAGCAGTACTTC. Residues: CSVEVGTGYSYEQYF.

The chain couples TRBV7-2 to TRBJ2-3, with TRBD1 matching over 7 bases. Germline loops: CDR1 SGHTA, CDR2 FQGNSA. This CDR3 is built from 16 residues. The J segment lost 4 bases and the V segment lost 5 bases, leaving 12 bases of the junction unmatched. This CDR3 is CASSPRVRGRADTQYF. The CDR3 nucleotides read TGTGCCAGCAGCCCTAGAGTGAGGGGGCGAGCAGATACGCAGTATTTT.

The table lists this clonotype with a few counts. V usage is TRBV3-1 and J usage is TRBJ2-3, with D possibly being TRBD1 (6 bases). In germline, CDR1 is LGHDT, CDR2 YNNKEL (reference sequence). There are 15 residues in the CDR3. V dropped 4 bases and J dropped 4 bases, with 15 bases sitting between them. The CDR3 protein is CASSPTGTSSDTQYF. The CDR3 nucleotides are TGTGCCAGCAGCCCCACCGGGACATCATCAGATACGCAGTATTTT.

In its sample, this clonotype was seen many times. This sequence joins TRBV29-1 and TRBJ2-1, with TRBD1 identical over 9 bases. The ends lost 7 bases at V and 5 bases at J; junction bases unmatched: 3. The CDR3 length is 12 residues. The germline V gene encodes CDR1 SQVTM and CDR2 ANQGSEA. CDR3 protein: CSGGQGNNEQFF. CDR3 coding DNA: TGCAGCGGGGGACAGGGTAACAATGAGCAGTTCTTC.